Listed below are T cell receptor beta chains from one sample, sequenced in a study of blood T cell repertoires in COVID-19. Libraries were prepared by immunoSEQ multiplex PCR; TCRdb keeps only in-frame clonotypes and omits some of them. The sample lists 55,000 to 80,000 clones; around 80% were seen once. The sequencing sample was made of peripheral blood. The source is a human donor in a cohort sampled during active COVID-19. CDR3s include the opening cysteine and the closing phenylalanine or tryptophan. The order of the fields is D gene, J gene, clone size, V gene, CDR3 DNA, CDR3 protein. A D gene is named only where the DNA matches it firmly. A row's size may be missing; if present it is once, few, many or a size class.

TRBD1	TRBJ2-7	.	TRBV6-4	TGTGCCAGCAGTGACTCCCTGATGAGGGGGCTGAGAAGCTCCTACGAGCAGTACTTC	CASSDSLMRGLRSSYEQYF
TRBD1	TRBJ1-2	.	TRBV28	TGTGCCAGCAGTCCGGAGGGACAGACTTATGGCTACACCTTC	CASSPEGQTYGYTF
TRBD2	TRBJ2-4	.	TRBV30	TGTGCCTGGAGTGAGGGAGGGCCTCCCGTTCAGTACTTC	CAWSEGGPPVQYF
.	TRBJ2-1	.	TRBV10-3	TGTGCCATCAGTGAGACAACCTACAATGAGCAGTTCTTC	CAISETTYNEQFF
.	TRBJ1-1	.	TRBV12-2	TGTGCAAGTCGTCACACAGGGATGAACACTGAAGCTTTCTTT	CASRHTGMNTEAFF
TRBD2	TRBJ2-1	.	TRBV12-3/TRBV12-4	TGTGCCAGCAGTCCTAACCCGACTAGCCTGCAGTTCTTC	CASSPNPTSLQFF
.	TRBJ2-1	.	TRBV3-1/TRBV3-2	TGTGCCAGCAGCCAAGCGGGACAATACAATGAGCAGTTCTTC	CASSQAGQYNEQFF
TRBD1	TRBJ2-2	few	TRBV19	TGTGCCAGTAGTAGACAGGGGGCCCACACCGGGGAGCTGTTTTTT	CASSRQGAHTGELFF
TRBD2	TRBJ2-3	.	TRBV3-1/TRBV3-2	TGTGCCAGCAGCTCGACTAGCGGAAGCACAGATACGCAGTATTTT	CASSSTSGSTDTQYF
TRBD1	TRBJ2-3	.	TRBV5-4	TGTGCCAGCAGCTTTCCCGGGACAGAGACAGATACGCAGTATTTT	CASSFPGTETDTQYF
.	TRBJ1-1	.	TRBV6-1	TGTGCCAGCAGTGAAGGACAGGCCCTGTCCACTGAAGCTTTCTTT	CASSEGQALSTEAFF
.	TRBJ1-5	few	TRBV6-5	TGTGCCAGCAGTAGAGGACAGTCCGATCAGCCCCAGCATTTT	CASSRGQSDQPQHF
TRBD2	TRBJ2-1	.	TRBV4-1	TGCGCCAGCAGCCGCGGGGGACTAGCGGGAACCAATGAGCAGTTCTTC	CASSRGGLAGTNEQFF
.	TRBJ2-5	.	TRBV24-1	TGTGCCACCAGTGATCCCGGAGAGGGAGAGACCCAGTACTTC	CATSDPGEGETQYF
.	TRBJ1-4	.	TRBV28	TGTGCCAGCAACCCAAGGGGGACCCAGCGTGGAAGTGAAAAACTGTTTTTT	CASNPRGTQRGSEKLFF
TRBD2	TRBJ2-1	.	TRBV19	TGTGCCAGTAGTGCTTCGGGACTAGCGGGAGTAAATGAGCAGTTCTTC	CASSASGLAGVNEQFF
TRBD2	TRBJ2-7	.	TRBV28	TGTGCCAGCAGTTTGTTAGCGGGGAACGAGCAGTACTTC	CASSLLAGNEQYF
TRBD2	TRBJ2-5	.	TRBV18	TGTGCCAGCTCATCCGACGAGCGGGAACTTGGAGAGACCCAGTACTTC	CASSSDERELGETQYF
.	TRBJ1-2	.	TRBV19	TGTGCCAGTAGTATTCGCCGGGACACTAACCCGTATGGCTACACCTTC	CASSIRRDTNPYGYTF